The 18 T cell receptor beta chains in this list originate from one sample, sequenced in a study of blood T cell repertoires in COVID-19. Measured with immunoSEQ multiplex PCR; TCRdb has only the in-frame clones, and not every one. The sample shows 280,000 or so clones, approximately 89% of them seen only once. The sample was PBMCs or T cells enriched from blood (not recorded which). These receptors all stem from a woman aged 50 to 65 who had been exposed to COVID-19.

The genes are TRBV5-8 and TRBJ2-1; 9 bases are shared with TRBD1. J lost 9 bases, V lost 4 bases, and 8 bases had no gene match. Germline V gene lookup returns CDR1 SGHTS and CDR2 YDEGEE. The CDR3 loop spans 14 amino acids. The CDR3 sequence is CASSTRDRVGEQFF. CDR3 coding DNA: TGTGCCAGCAGCACCCGGGACAGGGTTGGTGAGCAGTTCTTC.

The J gene is TRBJ1-2, the V gene TRBV7-9; D is ambiguous. The V gene lost 1 base and the J gene lost 8 bases, with 11 bases spanning the gap. Per the germline V gene, CDR1 is SEHNR and CDR2 is FQNEAQ (reference sequence). The CDR3 contains 13 residues. CDR3 in DNA: TGTGCCAGCAGCTTAGAGTCGAGGTGGGGCTACACCTTC. Encoded protein: CASSLESRWGYTF.

This sequence joins TRBV10-1 and TRBJ2-7; 11 nucleotides align to TRBD2. Germline V gene data show CDR1 as WNHNN and CDR2 as SYGVQD (reference sequence). With 4 bases clipped from V and 7 bases from J, the junction kept 18 bases outside the gene matches. The CDR3 is 18 residues long. The CDR3 DNA sequence: TGCGCCAGCAGTGCACTGGGAGGATTGGCTAGCGGGGGGCGTGAGCAGTACTTC. Encoded protein: CASSALGGLASGGREQYF.

The rearrangement uses TRBV29-1 and TRBJ2-3, with 10 bases fitting TRBD2. Germline V CDR1 and CDR2: SQVTM, ANQGSEA. J was trimmed by 1 base and V by 5 bases; bases with no gene match: 0. The CDR3 is made up of 13 amino acids. The CDR3 region has the DNA TGCAGCGTTACTAGCGGGGGCACAGATACGCAGTATTTT. Its protein is CSVTSGGTDTQYF.

The chain has TRBV19 and TRBJ1-3; a weak D match, TRBD1 (5 bases). Germline CDR1 LNHDA, CDR2 SQIVND (reference sequence). The ends were cut back, 7 bases at V and 0 bases at J, with 16 bases in the middle. The CDR3 runs to 16 residues. CDR3 protein: CASIGWGTYSGNTIYF. In DNA, the CDR3 is TGTGCCAGTATAGGCTGGGGCACCTACTCTGGAAACACCATATATTTT.

The V call is TRBV28, the J call TRBJ1-6; TRBD1 aligns across 8 bases. The CDR3 has 14 residues. CDR1 is MDHEN, CDR2 SYDVKM, per germline. Trimming at V came to 10 bases and at J to 7 bases, leaving 9 bases not matched to a gene. The CDR3 loop is CATCRTGLNSPLHF. The CDR3 nucleotides read TGTGCCACCTGTAGGACAGGGTTAAATTCACCCCTCCACTTT.

The J gene is TRBJ1-2, the V gene TRBV5-6; D not certain. This CDR3 spans 17 amino acids. Germline V gives CDR1 SGHDT, CDR2 YYEEEE. The V end was cut by 4 bases, the J end by 0 bases, with 19 bases between. The CDR3 reads CASSPTALGTSNYGYTF. Written as DNA, the CDR3 is TGTGCCAGCAGCCCAACAGCCCTCGGAACCTCTAACTATGGCTACACCTTC.

V is TRBV20-1 and J is TRBJ1-2, with D unclear. V shed 3 bases and J shed 2 bases, with 7 bases lying between them. Germline CDR1 is DFQATT and CDR2 is SNEGSKA (reference sequence). The CDR3 is 12 residues long. CDR3 coding DNA: TGCAGTGCTAGTCACGGGAACTATGGCTACACCTTC. Translating it yields CSASHGNYGYTF.

There are a few counts of this clone. V is TRBV28 and J is TRBJ1-1; TRBD1 matches 8 bases. V shed 4 bases and J 0 bases; nucleotides not matched to a gene: 16. Germline-derived CDR1 and CDR2 are MDHEN and SYDVKM. The CDR3 spans 19 residues. The CDR3 coding sequence is TGTGCCAGCAGTTCGATGGGACAGGAAATGCGGCGTGTGAACACTGAAGCTTTCTTT. Translating gives CASSSMGQEMRRVNTEAFF.

The chain couples TRBV7-2 to TRBJ2-5, with 8 bases that match TRBD2. The germline V gene has CDR1 SGHTA and CDR2 FQGNSA. Trimming at V came to 5 bases and at J to 5 bases, leaving 10 bases not matched to a gene. The CDR3 loop spans 15 amino acids. The CDR3 region has the DNA TGTGCCAGCAGCATCGATAGCGGGGTGGGGGAGACCCAGTACTTC. Amino acids: CASSIDSGVGETQYF. The full variable domain, with the rest looked up from reference TRBV7-2 and TRBJ2-5, is GAGVSQSPSNKVTEKGKDVELRCDPISGHTALYWYRQSLGQGLEFLIYFQGNSAPDKSGLPSDRFSAERTGGSVSTLTIQRTQQEDSAVYLCASSIDSGVGETQYFGPGTRLLVL.

The V call is TRBV9, the J call TRBJ2-7; 8 positions agree with TRBD2. After removal of 2 bases from V and 2 bases from J, the junction contained 3 bases not matched to a gene. The CDR3 is made up of 14 amino acids. Germline V gene data show CDR1 as SGDLS and CDR2 as YYNGEE. DNA of the CDR3: TGTGCCAGCAGCGTCGGCGGGGGGACCTACGAGCAGTACTTC. This codes for CASSVGGGTYEQYF.

The CDR3 DNA follows: TGTGCCAGTAGTATTGGGACAGGGCCTCAGCCCCAGCATTTT. Translation gives CASSIGTGPQPQHF. This chain uses TRBV19 with TRBJ1-5; 9 nucleotides align to TRBD1. Germline CDR1 is LNHDA and CDR2 is SQIVND (reference sequence). CDR3 size: 14 residues. The junction had 3 bases not matched to a gene; V was cut back by 3 bases and J by 6 bases.

This chain joins TRBV9 and TRBJ2-7; 9 positions agree with TRBD2. Germline CDR1 SGDLS, CDR2 YYNGEE. This CDR3 has 13 amino acids. The trim removed 4 bases at V and 6 bases at J, leaving 5 bases unmatched. The CDR3 region is CASSSQTSGEQYF. CDR3 nucleotides: TGTGCCAGCAGCTCACAGACTAGCGGCGAGCAGTACTTC.

The chain has TRBV6-1 and TRBJ1-4; D gene ambiguous. CDR1 is MNHNS, CDR2 SASEGT, per germline. This CDR3 spans 14 amino acids. Trimming left V 2 bases short and J 1 base short, with 5 bases between. The DNA of the CDR3 is TGTGCCAGCAGTGAAAAGAGAACTAATGAAAAACTGTTTTTT. Residues: CASSEKRTNEKLFF.

V and J are TRBV19 and TRBJ2-3; D perhaps matches TRBD1 (6 bases). V lost 6 bases and J 1 base, leaving 11 bases between the germline ends. In germline, CDR1 is LNHDA, CDR2 SQIVND (reference sequence). The CDR3 has 14 residues. This CDR3 is CASSKRQGTDTQYF. CDR3 DNA: TGTGCCAGTAGCAAGAGACAGGGCACAGATACGCAGTATTTT.

This clone has only one observation. Here the CDR3 reads CASRETANTGELFF. The CDR3, as DNA: TGTGCCAGCAGGGAGACAGCGAACACCGGGGAGCTGTTTTTT. The chain recombines TRBV28 with TRBJ2-2, with a weak D call TRBD1 (5 bases). V was trimmed by 6 bases and J by 0 bases, leaving 8 bases between them. Germline V gives CDR1 MDHEN, CDR2 SYDVKM. This CDR3 is 14 amino acids long.

This chain joins TRBV28 and TRBJ2-7; no firm D call. With 6 bases removed from V and 5 bases from J, the gap between germline ends came to 11 bases. The CDR3 totals 12 residues. Germline CDR1 and CDR2: MDHEN and SYDVKM. The CDR3, as DNA: TGTGCCAGCAGGGAGAACGTCCACGAGCAGTACTTC. Translation: CASRENVHEQYF.

The CDR3 DNA reads as TGTGCCAGCAGCCCCCGTGACAGGGGTATCGGGGAGCTGTTTTTT. This sequence encodes CASSPRDRGIGELFF. This chain connects TRBV3-1 (or the pseudogene TRBV3-2) to TRBJ2-2; the match to TRBD1 covers 8 bases. V dropped 4 bases and J dropped 7; count of bases not matched to a gene: 8. CDR1 is LGHDT and CDR2 is YNNKEL in the germline V gene (reference sequence). CDR3 length: 15 amino acids.